This TCR beta chain derives from a study of cytomegalovirus exposure and HLA in healthy donors. Overall study results and limits: A previous analysis found most TCR beta V segments productive roughly 90% or roughly 30% of the time. Several of the most significant clusters were apparently associated with common viral pathogens in a later analysis.

Trimming at V came to 5 bases and at J to 0 bases, leaving 10 bases not matched to a gene. The CDR3 contains 18 residues. Germline CDR1 is SGHVT and CDR2 is SQSDAQ. This clone was observed a single time. Its cognate antigen is unknown. Primers included in the PCR were 60 Vbeta and 13 Jbeta primers. The method was immunoSEQ multiplex PCR; TCRdb's version includes in-frame clones alone and lacks a portion of them. The top ten clones hold around 1% of a sample with 210,000 or so clones, roughly 89% of them seen once. The sample was PBMCs. The receptor was derived from a woman aged 18-35 years in good health and CMV-seronegative. The chain joins TRBV7-4 to TRBJ1-3; 10 positions match TRBD1. The CDR3 sequence: CASSTVDRGTSSGNTIYF. The CDR3 DNA follows: TGTGCCAGCAGCACCGTGGACAGGGGGACAAGCTCTGGAAACACCATATATTTT.